This T cell receptor (beta chain) was observed in a study of cytomegalovirus exposure and HLA in healthy donors. Remarks on this clone: Antigen unknown.

Study-level findings and limits: Per a later analysis, HLA-associated TCR beta chains showed more clonal expansion than other, equally common TCR beta chains. The majority of TCR sequences were rare, yet some public TCRs appeared in many donors.

13 Jbeta primers and 60 Vbeta primers were used for the PCR. Here immunoSEQ multiplex PCR was the method, and the copy in TCRdb shows in-frame clones only, minus some. The repertoire holds under 150,000 clones, 70% to 85% seen once, with roughly 2.5% in the top ten. Germline loops: CDR1 SNHLY, CDR2 FYNNEI. The trim removed 6 bases at V and 4 bases at J, leaving 16 bases unmatched. This CDR3 contains 19 residues. Material: PBMCs. The chain recombines TRBV2 with TRBJ2-1; 12 bases are a match to TRBD1. This TCR was sampled from a woman younger than 35 in good health and CMV-seronegative. CDR3 sequence reads: CASSVSGTGGNRVYNEQFF. CDR3 DNA sequence: TGTGCCAGCAGCGTATCCGGGACAGGGGGCAATAGGGTGTACAATGAGCAGTTCTTC.